These 20 T cell receptor beta chains originate from one sample sequenced in a study of shared clonotypes between healthy human individuals. Naive CD8 cells lacked CD45RO, underwent positive selection for CCR7 and left out terminally differentiated effector memory CD45RA+ cells. Data came from immunoSEQ multiplex PCR; TCRdb stores just in-frame clones and leaves some out. The sample yields about 2.1 million clones, around 93% seen once. Sequencing was done on a sample of naive CD8+ T cells from PBMCs. The origin of the receptors is a man aged 18 to 29 in good health. Some clones in this sample may be carry-over from other donors' samples.

V usage is TRBV29-1 and J usage is TRBJ2-3, with 13 positions matching TRBD2. The CDR3 covers 16 residues. Germline V gene data show CDR1 as SQVTM and CDR2 as ANQGSEA. V gave up 3 bases and J gave up 8 bases; unmatched junction bases: 11. CDR3 region: CSVDPPTSGRRGTQYF. In DNA, the CDR3 is TGCAGCGTTGACCCCCCGACTAGCGGGAGGCGCGGTACGCAGTATTTT.

The V gene is TRBV28, the J gene TRBJ1-5; D is undetermined. Germline-derived CDR1 and CDR2 are MDHEN and SYDVKM. The CDR3 has 19 amino acids. V was trimmed by 3 bases and J by 1 base, leaving 22 bases between them. The CDR3 region is CASSLFSDGGNWSNQPQHF. As DNA, the CDR3 is TGTGCCAGCAGTTTGTTTTCGGACGGCGGGAATTGGAGCAATCAGCCCCAGCATTTT.

Of note for this clone: Within the sample, other DNA sequences also encode this same CDR3. The gene calls are TRBV30 and TRBJ2-7; 7 nucleotides agree with TRBD1. Germline V CDR1 and CDR2: GTSNPN, SVGIG (reference sequence). V trimming: 1 base; J trimming: 2 bases; junction bases outside the gene matches: 2. The CDR3 extends over 13 amino acids. CDR3 nucleotides: TGTGCCTGGAGTGGCGACAGGGCCTACGAGCAGTACTTC. This translates into CAWSGDRAYEQYF. The complete variable domain, with remaining parts taken from reference TRBV30 and TRBJ2-7, reads SQTIHQWPATLVQPVGSPLSLECTVEGTSNPNLYWYRQAAGRGLQLLFYSVGIGQISSEVPQNLSASRPQDRQFILSSKKLLLSDSGFYLCAWSGDRAYEQYFGPGTRLTVT.

This clone was counted a few times. This chain links TRBV19 with TRBJ2-1, with 7 bases fitting TRBD2. The CDR3 is 15 residues long. CDR1 is LNHDA, CDR2 SQIVND, per germline (reference sequence). V lost 1 base and J lost 8; bases outside the gene matches: 8. CDR3 bases: TGTGCCAGTAGTATAGTGGGACTATACACGGATGAGCAGTTCTTC. Amino acids: CASSIVGLYTDEQFF. The full variable domain, with the rest looked up from reference TRBV19 and TRBJ2-1, is DGGITQSPKYLFRKEGQNVTLSCEQNLNHDAMYWYRQDPGQGLRLIYYSQIVNDFQKGDIAEGYSVSREKKESFPLTVTSAQKNPTAFYLCASSIVGLYTDEQFFGPGTRLTVL.

J is TRBJ2-1 and V is TRBV11-2, with D maybe TRBD1 (7 bases). V was shortened by 5 bases and J by 7 bases, with 15 bases between the two germline ends. The CDR3 is 14 residues long. Germline V lookup: CDR1 SGHAT, CDR2 FQNNGV. The CDR3 DNA sequence: TGTGCCAGCAGCCCCAGGGCAGGGGGGAATGAGCAGTTCTTC. This sequence encodes CASSPRAGGNEQFF.

The genes are TRBV29-1 and TRBJ2-7; D is perhaps TRBD1 (6 bases). Trimming removed 3 bases at V and 11 bases at J, with 11 bases between. Germline values: CDR1 SQVTM, CDR2 ANQGSEA. This CDR3 comprises 10 residues. The CDR3 spells CSVDEGHKYF. CDR3 sequence (DNA): TGCAGCGTTGACGAGGGACATAAGTACTTC.

J is TRBJ2-1 and V is TRBV9, with TRBD2 as a possible D gene (6 bases). V was clipped by 0 bases and J by 8 bases, with 18 bases between them. The CDR3 sequence is 16 residues long. The V gene's germline CDR1 is SGDLS and CDR2 YYNGEE. The CDR3 reads CASSVDGVGGGDEQFF. DNA of the CDR3: TGTGCCAGCAGCGTAGATGGAGTGGGAGGAGGGGATGAGCAGTTCTTC.

This clone was recorded a few times. The rearrangement joins TRBV4-1 to TRBJ1-1; possibly TRBD1 for D (5 bases). V was trimmed by 0 bases and J by 1 base, leaving 18 bases between them. Per germline, CDR1 MGHRA and CDR2 YSYEKL. The CDR3 totals 18 residues. CDR3 bases: TGCGCCAGCAGCCAAGATGGGCCAGGGAGCGAGAGGAACACTGAAGCTTTCTTT. This sequence encodes CASSQDGPGSERNTEAFF.

The gene calls are TRBV28 and TRBJ1-2; D uncertain. Germline V gene lookup returns CDR1 MDHEN and CDR2 SYDVKM. This CDR3 spans 14 amino acids. V was pared by 7 bases and J by 2 bases, with 14 bases between. Written as DNA, the CDR3 is TGTGCCAGCACCCAAACGGGTCGGAACTATGGCTACACCTTC. Translation gives CASTQTGRNYGYTF.

The chain links TRBV5-1 to TRBJ2-6, with D hard to call. The CDR3 runs to 17 residues. Deletions cut 3 bases from V and 0 bases from J, with 13 bases between. In germline, CDR1 is SGHRS, CDR2 YFSETQ. The CDR3 loop is CASSSPVWDSGANVLTF. The CDR3 nucleotides are TGCGCCAGCAGCTCCCCGGTGTGGGACTCTGGGGCCAACGTCCTGACTTTC.

V usage is TRBV28 and J usage is TRBJ1-1, with a weak D call TRBD1 (6 bases). The CDR3 is 11 amino acids. Trimming left V 5 bases short and J 11 bases short, with 12 bases between. Per the germline V gene, CDR1 is MDHEN and CDR2 is SYDVKM. DNA of the CDR3: TGTGCCAGCAGTCCCGGACAGCGGGCTTTCTTT. Protein sequence: CASSPGQRAFF.

The chain combines TRBV5-4 with TRBJ1-2; D perhaps matches TRBD1 (5 bases). The germline V gene encodes CDR1 SGHNT and CDR2 YYREEE (reference sequence). Trimming pared 3 bases from V and 5 bases from J, leaving 14 bases between. The CDR3 spans 14 residues. The DNA of the CDR3 is TGTGCCAGCAGCTGGGGACGGACTACATATGGCTACACCTTC. This gives the protein CASSWGRTTYGYTF.

The V gene is TRBV2, the J gene TRBJ1-4, with 8 bases aligning to TRBD1. The CDR3 loop spans 14 amino acids. Germline CDR1 is SNHLY and CDR2 is FYNNEI. Trimming took 2 bases from V and 8 from J; bases not matched to a gene: 4. As DNA, the CDR3 is TGTGCCAGCAGTGAACAGGGGGCGGTGGAAAAACTGTTTTTT. Translated: CASSEQGAVEKLFF.

V and J are TRBV14 and TRBJ2-7; 7 bases are a match to TRBD2. The junction had 11 bases not matched to a gene; V was cut back by 5 bases and J by 7 bases. Germline V gene sequence: CDR1 SGHDN, CDR2 FVKESK. The CDR3 covers 14 residues. This CDR3 reads CASSSTSWGGEQYF. The CDR3 DNA sequence: TGTGCCAGCAGCTCGACCTCATGGGGGGGGGAGCAGTACTTC.

The genes are TRBV4-1 and TRBJ2-3, with D possibly matching TRBD2 (6 bases). The V and J ends lost 0 bases and 2 bases respectively, with 9 bases between them. The CDR3 spans 15 residues. Looked up from germline, CDR1 is MGHRA and CDR2 is YSYEKL. This CDR3 reads CASSQERGLTDTQYF. The CDR3 nucleotides read TGCGCCAGCAGCCAAGAGCGGGGCCTCACAGATACGCAGTATTTT.

The chain couples TRBV9 to TRBJ2-1; 8 positions match TRBD2. The CDR3 spans 15 residues. Germline CDR1 and CDR2: SGDLS and YYNGEE. V was clipped by 4 bases and J by 7 bases; unmatched bases: 10. For the CDR3, the DNA is TGTGCCAGCAGCCTAGAGGGACTAGATTGGAATGAGCAGTTCTTC. It codes for CASSLEGLDWNEQFF.

The rearrangement uses TRBV5-6 and TRBJ2-1; D unclear. Germline-derived CDR1 and CDR2 are SGHDT and YYEEEE. The ends were cut back, 4 bases at V and 11 bases at J, with 10 bases in the middle. The CDR3 is 11 residues long. The CDR3 DNA reads TGTGCCAGCAGCCTGGGTAATAAGCAGTTCTTC. As protein: CASSLGNKQFF. The variable domain in full, completed from reference TRBV5-6 and TRBJ2-1, reads DAGVTQSPTHLIKTRGQQVTLRCSPKSGHDTVSWYQQALGQGPQFIFQYYEEEERQRGNFPDRFSGHQFPNYSSELNVNALLLGDSALYLCASSLGNKQFFGPGTRLTVL.

This sequence joins TRBV10-1 and TRBJ1-1, with 8 bases aligning to TRBD1. Trimming took 0 bases from V and 4 from J; bases not matched to a gene: 7. The CDR3 length is 16 residues. Germline CDR1 reads WNHNN; CDR2 reads SYGVQD (reference sequence). The CDR3 protein is CASSESDRGYLTEAFF. In nucleotides, the CDR3 is TGCGCCAGCAGTGAGTCCGACAGGGGCTATCTCACTGAAGCTTTCTTT.

This chain joins TRBV7-8 and TRBJ2-1; D is perhaps TRBD1 or TRBD2 (5 bases each). Between the trimmed V and J ends, which lost 4 bases and 8 bases, there was a span of 12 bases. The length of the CDR3 is 13 residues. Looked up from germline, CDR1 is SGHVS and CDR2 is FQNEAQ. CDR3 region: CASSSSGLHEQFF. CDR3 DNA sequence: TGTGCCAGCAGCTCGTCGGGGCTCCATGAGCAGTTCTTC.

The chain combines TRBV5-1 with TRBJ1-1; tentatively, D is TRBD1 (5 bases). The CDR3 is 15 amino acids. V lost 4 bases and J lost 5, with 18 bases in between. Germline assignment: CDR1 SGHRS and CDR2 YFSETQ. The CDR3 nucleotides read TGCGCCAGCAGCGCTGAGGGCCTCAGGGAAACTGAAGCTTTCTTT. It codes for CASSAEGLRETEAFF. The whole variable domain, remainder taken from reference TRBV5-1 and TRBJ1-1, is KAGVTQTPRYLIKTRGQQVTLSCSPISGHRSVSWYQQTPGQGLQFLFEYFSETQRNKGNFPGRFSGRQFSNSRSEMNVSTLELGDSALYLCASSAEGLRETEAFFGQGTRLTVV.